The rows below give T cell receptor beta chains drawn from one sample of a study of T-cell reconstitution after alpha-beta-depleted transplantation in children. TCRdb independently ran MiXCR on the PCR reads; one entry per CDR3 protein. There are some 290,000 distinct CDR3 sequences in the sample; about a tenth occur only once, and roughly a tenth lies in the top ten. Sample: PBMCs from the stem cell graft donor, taken from the stem cell graft. Source of these receptors: a human donor who donated a stem cell graft to a child with SCID. Each CDR3 is given with its conserved first and last residue. D genes are given only for firm matches. Clone size is not always given. Where it is, it says once, few, many or a class for expanded clones.

v_gene,d_gene,j_gene,abundance,CDR3aa,CDR3nt
TRBV7-8,.,TRBJ2-7,few,CASSYGREHLREQYF,TGTGCCAGCAGCTACGGCAGGGAACATCTACGAGAGCAGTACTTC
TRBV12-3/TRBV12-4,.,TRBJ2-7,.,CASSSQQGYEQYF,TGTGCCAGCAGCAGCCAACAGGGATACGAGCAGTACTTC
TRBV9,TRBD1,TRBJ2-7,.,CASSAEGGETYEQYF,TGTGCCAGCAGCGCCGAAGGGGGCGAGACCTACGAGCAGTACTTC
TRBV11-2,TRBD2,TRBJ2-1,few,CASSLDLGGGEFF,TGTGCCAGCAGCTTAGATTTGGGCGGGGGAGAGTTCTTC
TRBV12-3/TRBV12-4,.,TRBJ2-5,few,CASSLEPGDVETQYF,TGTGCCAGCAGTTTAGAGCCAGGGGATGTGGAGACCCAGTACTTC
TRBV7-3,.,TRBJ2-1,few,CASSLTQNGGNEQFF,TGTGCCAGCAGCTTAACCCAGAATGGGGGGAATGAGCAGTTCTTC
TRBV7-9,.,TRBJ2-1,.,CASSFAASSYNEQFF,TGTGCCAGCAGCTTTGCGGCGAGCTCCTACAATGAGCAGTTCTTC
TRBV27,.,TRBJ2-6,many,CASSSPSFGSGANVLTF,TGTGCCAGCAGTTCACCCTCTTTTGGGTCTGGGGCCAACGTCCTGACTTTC
TRBV19,TRBD1,TRBJ2-1,.,CASSMQGAHNEQFF,TGTGCCAGTAGTATGCAGGGGGCTCACAATGAGCAGTTCTTC
TRBV19,.,TRBJ2-4,.,CASNSIYNLAKNIQYF,TGTGCCAGTAACTCAATTTATAATCTAGCCAAAAACATTCAGTACTTC
TRBV20-1,TRBD2,TRBJ2-1,.,CSAKSGGAGDEQFF,TGCAGTGCTAAAAGCGGGGGGGCCGGCGATGAGCAGTTCTTC
TRBV2,TRBD1,TRBJ2-2,.,CARTGENTGELFF,TGTGCCAGGACAGGGGAAAACACCGGGGAGCTGTTTTTT
TRBV5-1,TRBD1,TRBJ2-5,.,CASSNGQGREETQYF,TGCGCCAGCAGCAACGGACAGGGGAGGGAAGAGACCCAGTACTTC
TRBV12-3/TRBV12-4,.,TRBJ2-2,.,CASSHQGKSGELFF,TGTGCCAGCAGTCACCAAGGCAAATCCGGGGAGCTGTTTTTT
TRBV7-6,TRBD1,TRBJ2-5,few,CASSRGQGRETQYF,TGTGCCAGCAGCAGAGGACAGGGGAGAGAGACCCAGTACTTC
TRBV12-3/TRBV12-4,TRBD1,TRBJ1-2,.,CASSRTGRGYTF,TGTGCCAGCAGCCGGACAGGACGCGGCTACACCTTC
TRBV7-9,TRBD1,TRBJ2-2,medium-sized,CASSPGQGNTGELFF,TGTGCCAGCAGCCCCGGACAGGGTAACACCGGGGAGCTGTTTTTT
TRBV4-2,TRBD2,TRBJ2-1,few,CASSQTSGGFSNEQFF,TGTGCCAGCAGCCAAACTAGCGGGGGATTTAGCAATGAGCAGTTCTTC
TRBV20-1,.,TRBJ2-7,.,CSARSGTSYEQYF,TGCAGTGCTAGATCCGGAACATCCTACGAGCAGTACTTC
TRBV20-1,.,TRBJ2-7,few,CSAKSSTGGISYEQYF,TGCAGTGCTAAGTCATCGACGGGCGGGATATCCTACGAGCAGTACTTC
TRBV3-1,.,TRBJ2-6,.,CASRGGAHSGANVLTF,TGTGCCAGCAGGGGGGGGGCCCACTCTGGGGCCAACGTCCTGACTTTC
TRBV7-8,.,TRBJ2-1,.,CASSRSRASYNEQLF,TGTGCCAGCAGCCGATCCAGAGCCTCCTACAATGAGCAGTTATTC
TRBV7-2,.,TRBJ2-1,few,CASSSSSGVLSEQFF,TGTGCCAGCAGCTCCAGCTCCGGGGTTCTTAGTGAGCAGTTCTTC
TRBV4-1,.,TRBJ2-3,.,CASSQVFRDTQYF,TGCGCCAGCAGCCAAGTTTTCCGGGATACGCAGTATTTT
TRBV7-2,.,TRBJ2-3,few,CASSLAHRTDTQYF,TGTGCCAGCAGCTTAGCGCACAGGACAGATACGCAGTATTTT
TRBV20-1,.,TRBJ1-1,.,CSARAMNTEAFF,TGCAGTGCCCGGGCGATGAACACTGAAGCTTTCTTT
TRBV18,.,TRBJ1-1,many,CASSPQGGTEAFF,TGCGCCAGCAGCCCCCAAGGGGGCACTGAAGCTTTCTTT
TRBV18,.,TRBJ1-1,.,CASSPLVGGVNTEAFF,TGTGCCAGCTCACCCTTAGTAGGAGGGGTGAACACTGAAGCTTTCTTT
TRBV7-8,TRBD1,TRBJ1-1,.,CASSWDRDNTEAFF,TGTGCCAGCAGCTGGGACAGGGACAACACTGAAGCTTTCTTT
TRBV20-1,.,TRBJ2-7,few,CSLTSPGTGSYEQYF,TGCAGTCTAACCTCCCCGGGAACGGGATCCTACGAGCAGTACTTC
TRBV9,.,TRBJ2-1,few,CASSVGVISYNEQFF,TGTGCCAGCAGCGTAGGGGTGATCTCCTACAATGAGCAGTTCTTC